What follows are 18 T cell receptor beta chains derived from one specimen sequenced in a study of OX40 agonist ivuxolimab in advanced cancers. TCRdb's table, derived via immunoSEQ multiplex PCR, lists solely in-frame clones and lacks some. The table lists over 50,000 clones, roughly 85% of them singletons. The material sequenced was CD4+ or CD8+ T cells sorted from blood, taken in a trial of the OX40 agonist ivuxolimab. The receptors originated from an adult with an advanced solid tumor such as melanoma, head and neck, liver or kidney cancer.

The chain has TRBV28 and TRBJ2-7; D gene uncertain. CDR1 and CDR2 from the germline V gene are MDHEN and SYDVKM. Deletions cut 4 bases from V and 3 bases from J, with 10 bases between. The CDR3 sequence is 13 residues long. The CDR3 region is CASSYVVGYEQYF. The CDR3 nucleotides read TGTGCCAGCAGTTATGTAGTTGGCTACGAGCAGTACTTC.

The chain joins TRBV19 to TRBJ2-3; 7 positions agree with TRBD2. CDR3 length: 14 amino acids. The junction had 3 bases not matched to a gene; V was cut back by 2 bases and J by 4 bases. The germline V gene encodes CDR1 LNHDA and CDR2 SQIVND (reference sequence). The CDR3 protein is CASSITREADTQYF. CDR3 nucleotides: TGTGCCAGTAGTATAACCCGGGAGGCAGATACGCAGTATTTT.

In this sample, this clone turned up a few times. This chain joins TRBV5-4 and TRBJ2-3; D possibly corresponds to TRBD2 (6 bases). This CDR3 region has 16 residues. CDR1 and CDR2 from the germline V gene are SGHNT and YYREEE (reference sequence). V lost 4 bases, J lost 4 bases, and 19 bases lay in between. This chain's CDR3 is CASSPGTTRLADTQYF. DNA for the CDR3: TGTGCCAGCAGCCCGGGCACAACGCGACTAGCAGATACGCAGTATTTT.

The rearrangement links TRBV10-3 to TRBJ1-1, with 8 bases identical to TRBD1. Looked up from germline, CDR1 is ENHRY and CDR2 is SYGVKD. This CDR3 comprises 14 residues. V lost 6 bases to trimming and J lost 0 bases; unmatched junction nucleotides: 3. The CDR3 here is CAISAGGLNTEAFF. CDR3 nucleotide sequence: TGTGCCATCAGCGCAGGGGGCCTGAACACTGAAGCTTTCTTT.

The chain joins TRBV5-4 to TRBJ1-1; no clear D gene. Germline lookup yields CDR1 SGHNT and CDR2 YYREEE (reference sequence). The CDR3 has 15 amino acids. V shed 0 bases and J shed 4 bases, with 13 bases lying between them. In DNA, the CDR3 is TGTGCCAGCAGCTTGGGTCGGTGGGGAACCACTGAAGCTTTCTTT. It specifies CASSLGRWGTTEAFF.

This chain connects TRBV2 to TRBJ2-3; TRBD2 aligns across 9 bases. Germline V gives CDR1 SNHLY, CDR2 FYNNEI. V trimming: 7 bases; J trimming: 6 bases; junction bases outside the gene matches: 11. The CDR3 extends over 15 amino acids. In DNA form, the CDR3 reads TGTGCCAGCACCGGTAGCGGGAGCGTCGTCGATACGCAGTATTTT. It codes for CASTGSGSVVDTQYF.

This clone was recorded a few times. V is TRBV4-2 and J is TRBJ1-2; TRBD1 matches 11 bases. Germline V gives CDR1 LGHNA, CDR2 YNFKEQ. With 4 bases clipped from V and 8 bases from J, the junction kept 12 bases outside the gene matches. CDR3 length: 16 amino acids. CDR3 sequence reads: CASSLNPGQGAMGYTF. In DNA form, the CDR3 reads TGTGCCAGCAGCCTCAACCCCGGACAGGGGGCGATGGGCTACACCTTC.

The chain is built from TRBV19 and TRBJ2-3; D ambiguous. The CDR3 is 13 residues long. V lost 5 bases and J 3 bases, leaving 9 bases between the germline ends. Germline values: CDR1 LNHDA, CDR2 SQIVND (reference sequence). The CDR3 DNA reads as TGTGCCAGTAGTCAAGAGCGAACAGATACGCAGTATTTT. Translated, it gives CASSQERTDTQYF.

Only a few counts were recorded for this clone. This chain joins TRBV7-2 and TRBJ2-1, with D possibly TRBD2 on 7 matching bases. Germline-derived CDR1 and CDR2 are SGHTA and FQGNSA. CDR3 length equals 15 residues. V was pared by 4 bases and J by 2 bases, with 12 bases between. This CDR3 reads CASSSSGGTYNEQFF. CDR3 DNA sequence: TGTGCCAGCAGCTCCTCGGGGGGCACCTACAATGAGCAGTTCTTC.

V usage is TRBV7-9 and J usage is TRBJ2-3, with D maybe TRBD1 (6 bases). This CDR3 region has 14 residues. Germline CDR1 and CDR2: SEHNR and FQNEAQ (reference sequence). Trimming stripped 3 bases from V and 5 bases from J, with 12 bases between. The CDR3 reads CASSLAARGDTQYF. The CDR3 DNA is TGTGCCAGCAGCTTGGCTGCCAGGGGAGATACGCAGTATTTT.

Only one count was recorded for this clone. The chain links TRBV7-2 to TRBJ2-5, with D possibly matching TRBD1 (5 bases). Germline-derived CDR1 and CDR2 are SGHTA and FQGNSA. The V gene lost 1 base and the J gene lost 5 bases, with 8 bases spanning the gap. CDR3 size: 13 residues. This CDR3 reads CASSLVQEETQYF. CDR3 nucleotides: TGTGCCAGCAGCTTAGTACAGGAGGAGACCCAGTACTTC.

The chain joins TRBV28 to TRBJ1-2, with 8 bases fitting TRBD1. CDR1 MDHEN and CDR2 SYDVKM come from the germline V gene. With V trimmed by 6 bases and J by 3 bases, 12 bases remained unmatched. The CDR3 length is 16 residues. The CDR3 DNA follows: TGTGCCAGCAGAGACCCAACTCGGACAGGGTACTATGGCTACACCTTC. Its translation is CASRDPTRTGYYGYTF.

The rearrangement links TRBV6-5 to TRBJ2-1; possibly TRBD2 for D (5 bases). CDR3 size: 15 residues. Looked up from germline, CDR1 is MNHEY and CDR2 is SVGAGI. Trimming removed 4 bases at V and 0 bases at J, with 10 bases between. The CDR3 sequence is CASSLDLSSYNEQFF. The CDR3 region has the DNA TGTGCCAGCAGTTTGGACTTAAGCTCCTACAATGAGCAGTTCTTC.

The gene calls are TRBV19 and TRBJ2-1; 8 bases fit TRBD1. The CDR3 totals 19 residues. Trimming cost V 7 bases and J 0 bases; bases outside gene matches: 17. From germline, CDR1 is LNHDA and CDR2 SQIVND (reference sequence). The CDR3 coding sequence is TGTGCCAGTAAATCCCGGACAGGGCAAAAAGGCAGCTCCTACAATGAGCAGTTCTTC. The encoded protein is CASKSRTGQKGSSYNEQFF.

J is TRBJ2-1 and V is TRBV11-1; a weak D match, TRBD2 (6 bases). Germline V lookup: CDR1 SGHAT, CDR2 FQDESV (reference sequence). The V and J ends lost 5 bases and 0 bases respectively, with 14 bases between them. This CDR3 is built from 16 residues. CDR3 in DNA: TGTGCCAGCAGCGGTTTACGGGGGAGCTCCTACAATGAGCAGTTCTTC. This encodes CASSGLRGSSYNEQFF.

The gene calls are TRBV4-1 and TRBJ2-7; the match to TRBD2 covers 8 bases. V dropped 1 base and J dropped 3; count of bases not matched to a gene: 2. The germline gives CDR1 MGHRA, CDR2 YSYEKL. The CDR3 covers 14 residues. The CDR3 sequence is CASSQVRGDYEQYF. The CDR3 nucleotides read TGCGCCAGCAGCCAAGTGCGGGGGGACTACGAGCAGTACTTC.

The chain recombines TRBV28 with TRBJ1-2, with 8 bases lining up with TRBD1. The CDR3 sequence is 19 residues long. The germline V gene encodes CDR1 MDHEN and CDR2 SYDVKM. With V trimmed by 6 bases and J by 8 bases, 26 bases remained unmatched. CDR3 protein: CASSLELPGQDPIAGGYTF. DNA for the CDR3: TGTGCCAGCAGCTTAGAGCTTCCGGGACAGGACCCTATCGCGGGGGGCTACACCTTC.

This clone was observed a handful of times. The chain is built from TRBV11-2 and TRBJ1-2, with a tentative D call TRBD1 (5 bases). Trimming shortened V by 3 bases and J by 8 bases, and 16 bases separated the two germline ends. The CDR3 has 14 residues. Germline CDR1 is SGHAT and CDR2 is FQNNGV. CDR3 loop: CASSFAGGVEGYTF. Written as DNA, the CDR3 is TGTGCCAGCAGCTTCGCAGGAGGGGTGGAAGGCTACACCTTC.